This TCR beta chain was identified during a study of cytomegalovirus exposure and HLA in healthy donors. The PCR contained 60 Vbeta and 13 Jbeta primers. Sequencing used immunoSEQ multiplex PCR; TCRdb keeps in-frame clones, though not all of them. The sample lists over 200,000 clones; 77% were seen once. The TCR sequence derives from a woman aged 55-70 years in good health and CMV-seropositive. Sequenced: PBMCs.

The chain's CDR3 is CARSADKRRGDTYEQYF. CDR3 coding DNA: TGTGCCAGAAGCGCGGACAAACGTCGGGGGGATACCTACGAGCAGTACTTC. V usage is TRBV5-3 and J usage is TRBJ2-7, with TRBD2 identical over 7 bases. TRBV5-3 is flagged as an ORF with uncertain function. V lost 4 bases, J lost 2 bases, and 15 bases stayed unmatched. There are 17 residues in the CDR3.